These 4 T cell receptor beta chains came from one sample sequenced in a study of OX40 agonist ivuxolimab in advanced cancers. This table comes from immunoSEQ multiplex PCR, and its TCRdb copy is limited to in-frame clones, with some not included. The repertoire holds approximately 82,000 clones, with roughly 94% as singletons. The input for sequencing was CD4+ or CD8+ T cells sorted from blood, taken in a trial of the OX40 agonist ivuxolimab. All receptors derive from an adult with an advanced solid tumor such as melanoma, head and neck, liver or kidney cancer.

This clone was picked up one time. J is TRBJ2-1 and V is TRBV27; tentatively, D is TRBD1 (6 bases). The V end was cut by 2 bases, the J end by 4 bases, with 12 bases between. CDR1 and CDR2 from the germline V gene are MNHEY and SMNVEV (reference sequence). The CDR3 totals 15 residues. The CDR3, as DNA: TGTGCCAGCAGTTTAGGGCAGGGGTTATACAATGAGCAGTTCTTC. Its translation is CASSLGQGLYNEQFF.

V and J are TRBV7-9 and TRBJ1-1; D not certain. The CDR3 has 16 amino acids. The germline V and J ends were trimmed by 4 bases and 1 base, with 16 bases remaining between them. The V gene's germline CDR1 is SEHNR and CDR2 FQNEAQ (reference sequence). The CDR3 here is CASSSVRARANTEAFF. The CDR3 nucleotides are TGTGCCAGCAGCTCGGTTCGGGCAAGGGCGAACACTGAAGCTTTCTTT.

The CDR3 DNA follows: TGTGCCAGCAGTTACTCGGGGAACACCGGGGAGCTGTTTTTT. Protein product: CASSYSGNTGELFF. J is TRBJ2-2 and V is TRBV6-5; D remains ambiguous. Trimming took off 0 bases at V and 1 base at J, with 3 bases between the two ends. CDR3 length: 14 residues. In germline, CDR1 is MNHEY, CDR2 SVGAGI.

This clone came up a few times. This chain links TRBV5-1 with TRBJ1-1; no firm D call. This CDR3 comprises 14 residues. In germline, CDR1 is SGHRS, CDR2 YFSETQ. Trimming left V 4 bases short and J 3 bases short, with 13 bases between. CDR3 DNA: TGCGCCAGCAGCCCTATGGGGAGGGACACTGAAGCTTTCTTT. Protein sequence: CASSPMGRDTEAFF.